Following are 9 T cell receptor beta chains from one sample sequenced in a study of cytomegalovirus exposure and HLA in healthy donors. PCR amplification relied on 60 Vbeta primers (plus 13 Jbeta primers). Sequenced by immunoSEQ multiplex PCR; TCRdb stores in-frame clones only, minus some. The table has around 130,000 clones, around three quarters seen once. Sequencing was done on a sample of PBMCs. The receptors derive from a man between 18 and 35 years old in good health and CMV-seronegative.

J is TRBJ2-5 and V is TRBV15; TRBD1 aligns across 9 bases. The J call may be faulty, since TRBJ2-7 better matches the DNA end. The CDR3 covers 15 residues. Germline lookup yields CDR1 LNHNV and CDR2 YYDKDF (reference sequence). The CDR3 DNA is TGTGCCACCAGCAAACCAGGACAGGGGATCAACGAGCAGTACTTC. It encodes CATSKPGQGINEQYF.

The chain joins TRBV27 to TRBJ2-7, with unresolved D. The germline V and J ends were trimmed by 6 bases and 5 bases, with 14 bases remaining between them. Germline CDR1 is MNHEY and CDR2 is SMNVEV (reference sequence). The CDR3 sequence is 13 residues long. The CDR3, as DNA: TGTGCCAGCAGCCCCACCTACGGTCACGAGCAGTACTTC. Translation: CASSPTYGHEQYF.

The chain has TRBV28 and TRBJ2-1, with TRBD1 identical over 12 bases. Germline V gene data show CDR1 as MDHEN and CDR2 as SYDVKM. Trimming took 5 bases from V and 12 from J; bases not matched to a gene: 8. This CDR3 contains 14 residues. CDR3 sequence (DNA): TGTGCCAGCAGTCTAGGGACAGGGGGCACTAGGCAGTTCTTC. It codes for CASSLGTGGTRQFF.

This clone was recorded a few times. The gene calls are TRBV30 and TRBJ2-7, with 7 bases that match TRBD1. Germline values: CDR1 GTSNPN, CDR2 SVGIG (reference sequence). The CDR3 spans 12 residues. V lost 2 bases to trimming and J lost 4 bases; unmatched junction nucleotides: 2. For the CDR3, the DNA is TGTGCCTGGAGTCCACAGGGGTACGAGCAGTACTTC. Protein: CAWSPQGYEQYF.

The chain recombines TRBV5-1 with TRBJ1-6; D is undetermined. Germline-derived CDR1 and CDR2 are SGHRS and YFSETQ. Trimming took 2 bases from V and 10 from J, leaving 13 bases between them. CDR3 length: 14 residues. The CDR3 protein is CASSLQSPGSPLHF. CDR3 coding DNA: TGCGCCAGCAGCTTACAGAGCCCGGGGTCACCCCTCCACTTT.

The chain is built from TRBV6-6 and TRBJ1-5; 7 positions match TRBD1. CDR1 MNHNY and CDR2 SVGAGI come from the germline V gene (reference sequence). After removal of 1 base from V and 5 bases from J, the junction contained 2 bases not matched to a gene. The CDR3 has 14 residues. The CDR3 DNA follows: TGTGCCAGCAGTTACTACGACAGGGATCAGCCCCAGCATTTT. It specifies CASSYYDRDQPQHF.

The chain joins TRBV11-2 to TRBJ2-3, with D tentatively TRBD1 (5 bases). This CDR3 is built from 16 residues. Trimming took off 0 bases at V and 1 base at J, with 11 bases between the two ends. From germline, CDR1 is SGHAT and CDR2 FQNNGV. This chain's CDR3 is CASSLDNPRGTDTQYF. The CDR3 DNA reads as TGTGCCAGCAGCTTAGACAACCCCAGGGGCACAGATACGCAGTATTTT.

The V call is TRBV10-3, the J call TRBJ1-5, with no clear D. V lost 2 bases and J 4 bases, leaving 9 bases between the germline ends. Looked up from germline, CDR1 is ENHRY and CDR2 is SYGVKD. The CDR3 loop spans 14 amino acids. CDR3 bases: TGTGCCATCAGTGAGCCATCGCAGAATCAGCCCCAGCATTTT. Protein: CAISEPSQNQPQHF.

The chain carries TRBV2 and TRBJ1-4; D uncertain. The CDR3 covers 13 residues. Trimming removed 4 bases at V and 5 bases at J, with 8 bases between. Germline V CDR1 and CDR2: SNHLY, FYNNEI. CDR3 protein: CASSVQANEKLFF. CDR3 in DNA: TGTGCCAGCAGTGTCCAGGCAAATGAAAAACTGTTTTTT.